This passage covers 2 T cell receptor beta chains from one sample sequenced in a study of T cells in Graves' hyperthyroidism and ophthalmopathy. Regions amplified from RNA transcripts were the TCR beta CDR3 regions. First-round RT-PCR with HTBI primers amplified the TCR CDR3 region. One entry per CDR3 protein results from TCRdb running MiXCR on the multiplex PCR reads. The table records 550,000 to 600,000 distinct CDR3 sequences, approximately 44% of them present only once. The specimen sequenced was peripheral blood or thyroid tissue (not recorded which). These receptor sequences come from an adult woman with Graves' disease, either hyperthyroidism or ophthalmopathy (not recorded which).

Only a few counts were recorded for this clonotype. The chain links TRBV30 to TRBJ2-7, with a possible D match to TRBD1 (6 bases). Germline V gene sequence: CDR1 GTSNPN, CDR2 SVGIG (reference sequence). The CDR3 is 13 amino acids. V was cut by 7 bases and J by 2 bases, with 15 bases left in between. The CDR3 bases are TGTGCCTTGGAACAGGGATCCCCCTACGAGCAGTACTTC. Translated: CALEQGSPYEQYF.

This clonotype came up a few times. V is TRBV27 and J is TRBJ2-2; D is perhaps TRBD1 (5 bases). Germline V gene lookup returns CDR1 MNHEY and CDR2 SMNVEV (reference sequence). V was cut by 6 bases and J by 5 bases, with 16 bases left in between. This CDR3 is 15 amino acids long. CDR3 DNA sequence: TGTGCCAGCAGCTGGGCAGGGATGGGGACCGGGGAGCTGTTTTTT. Protein: CASSWAGMGTGELFF.